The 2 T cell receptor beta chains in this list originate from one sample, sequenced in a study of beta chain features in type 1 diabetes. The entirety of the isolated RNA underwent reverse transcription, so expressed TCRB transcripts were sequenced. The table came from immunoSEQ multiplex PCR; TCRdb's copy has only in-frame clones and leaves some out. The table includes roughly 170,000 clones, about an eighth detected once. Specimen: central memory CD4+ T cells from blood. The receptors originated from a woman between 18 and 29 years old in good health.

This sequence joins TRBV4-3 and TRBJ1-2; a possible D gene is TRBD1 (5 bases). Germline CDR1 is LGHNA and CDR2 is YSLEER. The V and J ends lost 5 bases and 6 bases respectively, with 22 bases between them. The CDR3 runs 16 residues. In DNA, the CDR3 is TGCGCCAGCAGCTATAATCTCCGACAGAAAAGCCATGGCTACACCTTC. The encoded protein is CASSYNLRQKSHGYTF.

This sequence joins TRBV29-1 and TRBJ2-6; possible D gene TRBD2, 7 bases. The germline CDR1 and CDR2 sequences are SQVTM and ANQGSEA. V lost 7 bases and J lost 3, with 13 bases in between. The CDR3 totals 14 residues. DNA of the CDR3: TGCAGCGCCCTGGGGGGGCTTGGGGCCAACGTCCTGACTTTC. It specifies CSALGGLGANVLTF. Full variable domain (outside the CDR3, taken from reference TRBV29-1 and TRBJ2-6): SAVISQKPSRDICQRGTSLTIQCQVDSQVTMMFWYRQQPGQSLTLIATANQGSEATYESGFVIDKFPISRPNLTFSTLTVSNMSPEDSSIYLCSALGGLGANVLTFGAGSRLTVL.